This TCR beta chain is from a study of T cells in localized non-small cell lung cancer. The CDR3 is made up of 15 amino acids. The ends lost 5 bases at V and 3 bases at J; junction bases unmatched: 9. Per germline, CDR1 PRHDT and CDR2 FYEKMQ (reference sequence). Profiling relied on immunoSEQ multiplex PCR, and the TCRdb table lists in-frame clones only, not all of them. There are around 15,000 clones in the sample; approximately 85% occur only once, and under 5.5% lies in the top ten. This receptor was identified in a woman aged 35 to 70 with stage I lung adenocarcinoma. The source material was peripheral blood, sampled before any cancer treatment. This sequence joins TRBV13 and TRBJ2-7, with 8 bases identical to TRBD1. The chain's CDR3 is CASSTTDRVNYEQYF. The CDR3 coding sequence is TGTGCCAGCAGCACAACGGACAGGGTAAACTACGAGCAGTACTTC.